This T cell receptor (beta chain) was captured by sequencing in a study of T cell responses to AZD1222 COVID-19 vaccine. Clones were read by immunoSEQ multiplex PCR, and TCRdb kept only the in-frame ones, dropping some. The sample holds tens of thousands of clones, roughly nine tenths seen once. Trimming removed 7 bases from V and 1 base from J; junction bases left unmatched: 7. Germline lookup yields CDR1 MDHEN and CDR2 SYDVKM. The CDR3 covers 14 residues. V usage is TRBV28 and J usage is TRBJ2-7, with 7 bases that match TRBD1. Source: peripheral blood, taken on day 0 of AZD1222 vaccination. The receptor comes from an adult in good health. This CDR3 reads CASTRRDSSYEQYF. The CDR3 bases are TGTGCCAGCACCCGCCGGGACAGTTCCTACGAGCAGTACTTC. Full variable domain (rest looked up from reference TRBV28 and TRBJ2-7): DVKVTQSSRYLVKRTGEKVFLECVQDMDHENMFWYRQDPGLGLRLIYFSYDVKMKEKGDIPEGYSVSREKKERFSLILESASTNQTSMYLCASTRRDSSYEQYFGPGTRLTVT.